Each of the 23 T cell receptor beta chains below was sequenced from the same sample in a study of quantifying T cell responses using KT2 cells. The overall study: TCR alpha and beta constant-region primers primed reverse transcription of RNA.

Each cDNA got a UMI-containing oligo ligated at its 3' end. An equimolar mix of RC1.1 and RC1.2 primed the beta chain across TRBC1 and TRBC2. TCRdb redid the calling of the UMI-ligation and nested PCR reads with MiXCR, one entry per CDR3 protein. The sample shows 31,000 or so distinct CDR3 sequences, approximately 10% of them seen only once. Sequencing input: PBMCs spiked with cells of the T cell clone KT2. Receptors were obtained from a human donor.

In this sample, this clonotype turned up a few times. This chain uses TRBV14 with TRBJ1-6; D perhaps matches TRBD1 (5 bases). V gave up 3 bases and J gave up 9 bases, with 9 bases separating them. CDR1 is SGHDN and CDR2 is FVKESK in the germline V gene. The CDR3 length is 13 residues. The CDR3 nucleotides are TGTGCCAGCAGCCACGAGGGGAGTTCACCCCTCCACTTT. Residues: CASSHEGSSPLHF.

This clonotype turned up a few times. J is TRBJ2-3 and V is TRBV29-1, with D perhaps being TRBD1 or TRBD2 (5 bases each). This CDR3 has 14 residues. Trimming removed 2 bases from V and 2 bases from J, with 11 bases in between. Germline V gives CDR1 SQVTM, CDR2 ANQGSEA. The CDR3 DNA reads TGCAGCGTTGAAAGCGGACATACCACAGATACGCAGTATTTT. It is translated as CSVESGHTTDTQYF.

At least ten counts were recorded for this clonotype. The chain recombines TRBV12-3 or TRBV12-4 with TRBJ1-2; TRBD1 might be the D (6 bases). The V gene lost 5 bases and the J gene lost 0 bases, with 10 bases spanning the gap. The CDR3 has 14 amino acids. This CDR3 is CASSGQIANYGYTF. The CDR3 DNA is TGTGCCAGCAGTGGACAGATAGCTAACTATGGCTACACCTTC.

This clonotype appeared a few times. The chain has TRBV5-5 and TRBJ1-2; TRBD1 matches at 7 bases. The CDR3 is 17 residues long. Trimming cost V 3 bases and J 0 bases; bases outside gene matches: 11. Germline lookup yields CDR1 SGHKS and CDR2 YYEKEE (reference sequence). CDR3 amino acids: CASSYWTGPSANYGYTF. The CDR3, as DNA: TGTGCCAGCAGCTACTGGACAGGACCTTCAGCTAACTATGGCTACACCTTC. The full variable domain, its missing parts supplied by reference TRBV5-5 and TRBJ1-2, is DAGVTQSPTHLIKTRGQQVTLRCSPISGHKSVSWYQQVLGQGPQFIFQYYEKEERGRGNFPDRFSARQFPNYSSELNVNALLLGDSALYLCASSYWTGPSANYGYTFGSGTRLTVV.

This clonotype was counted between two and nine times. The gene calls are TRBV5-1 and TRBJ2-2; 9 bases are shared with TRBD2. The CDR3 has 16 amino acids. V gave up 3 bases and J gave up 3 bases; unmatched junction bases: 6. Germline CDR1 SGHRS, CDR2 YFSETQ. CDR3 region: CASSSIAGVDTGELFF. In DNA form, the CDR3 reads TGCGCCAGCAGCTCCATAGCGGGAGTAGACACCGGGGAGCTGTTTTTT.

This clonotype was detected only a few times. The V and J genes are TRBV11-2 and TRBJ2-2, with D perhaps TRBD1 or TRBD2 (5 bases each). Germline V gene sequence: CDR1 SGHAT, CDR2 FQNNGV. V was clipped by 7 bases and J by 7 bases, with 22 bases between them. The CDR3 loop spans 16 amino acids. The CDR3 DNA reads TGTGCCAGCACCCTAAGTTTTGCAGGGACCGGCGGGGAGCTGTTTTTT. Protein: CASTLSFAGTGGELFF.

This clonotype appeared a few times. J is TRBJ2-7 and V is TRBV6-2 or TRBV6-3; tentative D call: TRBD1 (6 bases). Per the germline V gene, CDR1 is MNHEY and CDR2 is SVGEGT. CDR3 length: 15 amino acids. Trimming cost V 2 bases and J 0 bases, with 11 bases left between them. The CDR3 DNA reads TGTGCCAGCAGTTACGGGGGCCCTAACTCCTACGAGCAGTACTTC. Residues: CASSYGGPNSYEQYF.

This clonotype has at least ten counts. The rearrangement uses TRBV6-5 and TRBJ1-3; D not certain. Trimming removed 6 bases from V and 9 bases from J, with 21 bases in between. The germline V gene encodes CDR1 MNHEY and CDR2 SVGAGI. The CDR3 runs 15 residues. CDR3 in amino acids: CASSSTRKRTGTIYF. The CDR3 nucleotides are TGTGCCAGCAGCTCCACCCGAAAGCGAACCGGCACCATATATTTT.

This clonotype showed up many times. The chain employs TRBV20-1 and TRBJ1-5; TRBD1 is a possible D gene (5 bases). In germline, CDR1 is DFQATT, CDR2 SNEGSKA (reference sequence). V gave up 1 base and J gave up 4 bases, with 14 bases separating them. This CDR3 comprises 15 residues. CDR3 in amino acids: CSARGSGRANQPQHF. CDR3 DNA sequence: TGCAGTGCTAGAGGATCGGGCAGGGCAAATCAGCCCCAGCATTTT.

This clonotype was counted at least ten times. V gene TRBV4-1 combines with J gene TRBJ2-2; 11 nucleotides match TRBD2. The CDR3 is made up of 16 amino acids. V lost 4 bases, J lost 7 bases, and 8 bases stayed unmatched. The germline CDR1 and CDR2 sequences are MGHRA and YSYEKL. CDR3 loop: CASSLTSGKTGGELFF. The CDR3 DNA is TGCGCCAGCAGCCTGACTAGCGGGAAAACGGGCGGGGAGCTGTTTTTT.

This chain joins TRBV5-6 and TRBJ2-3, with 9 nucleotides matching TRBD2. Germline V CDR1 and CDR2: SGHDT, YYEEEE. The CDR3 contains 16 residues. The V gene end was trimmed by 2 bases and the J gene end by 2 bases; junction bases not matched to a gene: 6. The CDR3, as DNA: TGTGCCAGCAGCTTCCAGACTAGCGGACACACAGATACGCAGTATTTT. This sequence encodes CASSFQTSGHTDTQYF. Complete variable domain (other parts from reference TRBV5-6 and TRBJ2-3): DAGVTQSPTHLIKTRGQQVTLRCSPKSGHDTVSWYQQALGQGPQFIFQYYEEEERQRGNFPDRFSGHQFPNYSSELNVNALLLGDSALYLCASSFQTSGHTDTQYFGPGTRLTVL.

This clonotype showed up just a few times. This chain uses TRBV7-8 with TRBJ1-1; TRBD1 matches 10 bases. Unmatched junction bases numbered 11, after V lost 4 bases and J lost 0 bases. CDR1 SGHVS and CDR2 FQNEAQ come from the germline V gene. This CDR3 has 18 amino acids. The CDR3 reads CASSSSPGQGLMNTEAFF. Here the CDR3 DNA reads TGTGCCAGCAGCTCGTCACCGGGACAGGGGTTAATGAACACTGAAGCTTTCTTT.

J is TRBJ2-3 and V is TRBV7-2; no definite D call. V dropped 1 base and J dropped 0 bases, with 8 bases sitting between them. The CDR3 is 15 amino acids. Germline V gene data show CDR1 as SGHTA and CDR2 as FQGNSA. CDR3 nucleotides: TGTGCCAGCAGCTTAGAAGCCAGCAGCACAGATACGCAGTATTTT. This gives the protein CASSLEASSTDTQYF.

This clonotype was counted many times. The V gene is TRBV13, the J gene TRBJ2-1, with D perhaps matching TRBD2 (6 bases). V shed 5 bases and J shed 12 bases, with 14 bases lying between them. The CDR3 is 12 amino acids. CDR1 is PRHDT and CDR2 is FYEKMQ in the germline V gene (reference sequence). This CDR3 is CASSPAGTGQFF. As DNA, the CDR3 is TGTGCCAGCAGCCCAGCCGGGACTGGGCAGTTCTTC. Full variable domain (outside the CDR3, taken from reference TRBV13 and TRBJ2-1): AAGVIQSPRHLIKEKRETATLKCYPIPRHDTVYWYQQGPGQDPQFLISFYEKMQSDKGSIPDRFSAQQFSDYHSELNMSSLELGDSALYFCASSPAGTGQFFGPGTRLTVL.

This clonotype was seen at least ten times. The rearrangement uses TRBV6-5 and TRBJ1-2; D is uncertain. The V and J ends lost 0 bases and 6 bases respectively, with 8 bases between them. CDR1 is MNHEY, CDR2 SVGAGI, per germline. CDR3 size: 13 residues. The CDR3 nucleotides read TGTGCCAGCAGTTACTCTGGGATACATGGCTACACCTTC. This sequence encodes CASSYSGIHGYTF.

In its sample, this clonotype was seen a few times. The chain uses TRBV2 and TRBJ2-7; perhaps TRBD2 as D (5 bases). The CDR3 extends over 13 amino acids. The V end lost 7 bases, the J end lost 4 bases, and 14 bases lay between the germline ends. Germline lookup yields CDR1 SNHLY and CDR2 FYNNEI. Written as DNA, the CDR3 is TGTGCCAGCACCGGGCGGAGGATTTACGAGCAGTACTTC. The encoded protein is CASTGRRIYEQYF.

This clonotype was counted between two and nine times. The V gene is TRBV20-1, the J gene TRBJ2-7; 7 bases map to TRBD2. Germline CDR1 and CDR2: DFQATT and SNEGSKA (reference sequence). V was pared by 4 bases and J by 2 bases, with 8 bases of the junction left unmatched. There are 14 residues in the CDR3. CDR3 sequence (DNA): TGCAGTGCTAATAGCGGGCAAAGACCCTACGAGCAGTACTTC. Translating it yields CSANSGQRPYEQYF.

J is TRBJ1-1 and V is TRBV7-9; D unresolved. Trimming removed 1 base at V and 0 bases at J, with 6 bases between. There are 14 residues in the CDR3. Germline lookup yields CDR1 SEHNR and CDR2 FQNEAQ (reference sequence). CDR3 bases: TGTGCCAGCAGCTTAGGGTCCCTGAACACTGAAGCTTTCTTT. The encoded protein is CASSLGSLNTEAFF.

This clonotype was counted between two and nine times. This chain joins TRBV7-3 and TRBJ2-1, with 13 bases lining up with TRBD2. After removal of 1 base from V and 5 bases from J, the junction contained 8 bases not matched to a gene. This CDR3 contains 18 residues. CDR1 and CDR2 (germline): SGHTA, FQGTGA. This chain's CDR3 is CASSLKRRLAGGNNEQFF. The DNA for the CDR3 is TGTGCCAGCAGCTTAAAGAGGAGACTAGCGGGGGGAAACAATGAGCAGTTCTTC.

There are a few counts of this clonotype. The V and J genes are TRBV4-1 and TRBJ2-7; maybe TRBD1 (5 bases). Trimming left V 1 base short and J 0 bases short, with 10 bases between. CDR3 length: 15 residues. The germline V gene encodes CDR1 MGHRA and CDR2 YSYEKL. The CDR3 sequence is CASSQVYDSSYEQYF. CDR3 DNA: TGCGCCAGCAGCCAAGTCTACGACAGCTCCTACGAGCAGTACTTC.

This clonotype was found many times. CDR3 coding DNA: TGTGCCAGCAGCCCACAGGGTTTCGCGGGAACCATATATTTT. It is translated as CASSPQGFAGTIYF. This chain joins TRBV27 and TRBJ1-3; weak D call: TRBD1 (6 bases). CDR1 is MNHEY and CDR2 is SMNVEV in the germline V gene (reference sequence). Between the trimmed V and J ends, which lost 6 bases and 10 bases, there was a span of 19 bases. The CDR3 length is 14 residues.

This clonotype came up a few times. The chain combines TRBV18 with TRBJ2-2, with TRBD1 as a possible D gene (6 bases). Germline V gene sequence: CDR1 KGHSH, CDR2 LQKENI. Trimming cost V 0 bases and J 2 bases, with 19 bases left between them. CDR3 length: 19 residues. The CDR3 protein is CASSPPRPLRGTNTGELFF. CDR3 nucleotides: TGTGCCAGCTCACCACCCCGACCCTTGAGGGGGACAAACACCGGGGAGCTGTTTTTT.

This clonotype was observed a handful of times. The rearrangement joins TRBV6-2 or TRBV6-3 to TRBJ2-1, with a tentative D call TRBD2 (5 bases). CDR3 length: 19 residues. Germline CDR1 reads MNHEY; CDR2 reads SVGEGT. V gave up 6 bases and J gave up 3 bases, with 27 bases separating them. The CDR3 reads CASSPTITVLGRNYNEQFF. CDR3 DNA sequence: TGTGCCAGCAGCCCCACCATAACCGTACTAGGACGGAACTACAATGAGCAGTTCTTC.